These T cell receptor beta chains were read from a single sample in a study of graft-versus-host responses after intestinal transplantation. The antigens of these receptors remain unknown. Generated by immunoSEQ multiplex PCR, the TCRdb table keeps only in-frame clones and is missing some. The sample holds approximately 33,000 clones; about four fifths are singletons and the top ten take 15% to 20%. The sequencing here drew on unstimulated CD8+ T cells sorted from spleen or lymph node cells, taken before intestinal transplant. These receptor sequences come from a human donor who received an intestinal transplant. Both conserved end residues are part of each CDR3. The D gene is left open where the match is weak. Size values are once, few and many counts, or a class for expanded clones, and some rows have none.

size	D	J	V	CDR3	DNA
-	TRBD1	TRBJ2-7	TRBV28	CASSSTGLINEQYF	TGTGCCAGCAGTTCGACAGGGTTGATAAACGAGCAGTACTTC
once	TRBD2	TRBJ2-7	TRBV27	CASSSGLAGGYYEQYF	TGTGCCAGCAGTTCGGGACTAGCGGGAGGATACTACGAGCAGTACTTC
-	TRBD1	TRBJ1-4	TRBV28	CASSEGTGGREKLFF	TGTGCCAGCAGTGAAGGGACAGGGGGCCGTGAAAAACTGTTTTTT
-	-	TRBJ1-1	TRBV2	CASSESGGTEAFF	TGTGCCAGCAGTGAATCCGGGGGCACTGAAGCTTTCTTT
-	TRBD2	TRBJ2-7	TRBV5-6	CASSPSGVRSYEQYF	TGTGCCAGCAGCCCCAGCGGGGTCCGCTCCTACGAGCAGTACTTC
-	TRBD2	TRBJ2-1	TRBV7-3	CASSFLAGGINEQFF	TGTGCCAGCAGCTTTCTAGCGGGAGGAATTAATGAGCAGTTCTTC
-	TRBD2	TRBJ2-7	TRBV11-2	CASSLVAPAGAYEQYF	TGTGCCAGCAGCTTAGTGGCTCCTGCGGGAGCCTACGAGCAGTACTTC
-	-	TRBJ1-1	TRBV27	CASSAGHLGAEAFF	TGTGCCAGCAGCGCCGGACACCTAGGGGCTGAAGCTTTCTTT
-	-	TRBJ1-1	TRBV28	CASRLTENTEAFF	TGTGCCAGCAGGTTGACAGAGAACACTGAAGCTTTCTTT
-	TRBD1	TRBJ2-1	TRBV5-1	CASSLGDRVTRAPYNEQFF	TGCGCCAGCAGCTTGGGCGACAGGGTTACCAGGGCGCCCTACAATGAGCAGTTCTTC
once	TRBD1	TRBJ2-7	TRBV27	CASSLSWDRTYEQYF	TGTGCCAGCAGTTTATCGTGGGACAGGACCTACGAGCAGTACTTC
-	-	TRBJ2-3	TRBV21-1	CASSTGLIDYTDTQYF	TGTGCCAGCAGCACGGGACTAATAGATTACACAGATACGCAGTATTTT
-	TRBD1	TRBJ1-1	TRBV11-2	CASSLRQGAYTEAFF	TGTGCCAGCAGCCTCAGACAGGGGGCGTACACTGAAGCTTTCTTT
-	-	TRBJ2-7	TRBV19	CASSIGQGGEQYF	TGTGCCAGTAGTATAGGGCAGGGAGGCGAGCAGTACTTC
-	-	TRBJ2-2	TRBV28	CASSKGAEAGELFF	TGTGCCAGCAGTAAAGGGGCCGAGGCCGGGGAGCTGTTTTTT
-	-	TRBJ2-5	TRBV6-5	CASSYSGVQETQYF	TGTGCCAGCAGTTACTCGGGCGTGCAAGAGACCCAGTACTTC
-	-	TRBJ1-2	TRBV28	CASSLPGSPTF	TGTGCCAGCAGTTTACCGGGATCGCCCACTTTC
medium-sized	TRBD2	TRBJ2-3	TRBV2	CASIAGVDTQYF	TGTGCCAGCATAGCGGGAGTAGATACGCAGTATTTT
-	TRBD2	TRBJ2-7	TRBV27	CASSLGGSHEQYF	TGTGCCAGCAGTTTGGGGGGGTCCCACGAGCAGTACTTC
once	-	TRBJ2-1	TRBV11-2	CASSLWSGGGAAYNEQFF	TGTGCCAGCAGCTTATGGTCTGGTGGGGGGGCCGCCTACAATGAGCAGTTCTTC
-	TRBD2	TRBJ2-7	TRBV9	CASSAGLAGGNEQYF	TGTGCCAGCAGCGCGGGACTAGCGGGAGGAAACGAGCAGTACTTC
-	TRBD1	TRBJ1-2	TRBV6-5	CASTPDRGHGYTF	TGTGCCAGCACCCCGGACAGGGGGCATGGCTACACCTTC
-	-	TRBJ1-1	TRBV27	CASSPDTTEAFF	TGTGCCAGCAGTCCTGACACCACTGAAGCTTTCTTT
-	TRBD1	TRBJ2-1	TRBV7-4	CASSPDRDGNEQFF	TGTGCCAGCAGCCCGGACAGGGACGGCAATGAGCAGTTCTTC
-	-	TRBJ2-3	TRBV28	CASNPGTTSTDTQYF	TGTGCCAGCAACCCCGGGACAACCAGCACAGATACGCAGTATTTT
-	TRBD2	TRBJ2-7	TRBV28	CASRPRLAVRNEQYF	TGTGCCAGCAGACCCCGTCTAGCGGTCCGAAACGAGCAGTACTTC
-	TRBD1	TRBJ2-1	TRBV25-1	CASSEPGQDYNEQFF	TGTGCCAGCAGTGAACCGGGACAGGATTACAATGAGCAGTTCTTC
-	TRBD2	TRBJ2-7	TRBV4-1	CASSLSLAGTYEQYF	TGCGCCAGCAGCTTATCTCTAGCGGGAACCTACGAGCAGTACTTC
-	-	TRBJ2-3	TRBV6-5	CASSPGTLRGDTQYF	TGTGCCAGCAGTCCCGGAACCCTCCGCGGAGATACGCAGTATTTT
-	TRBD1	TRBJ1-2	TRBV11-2	CASSLLTGGHGYTF	TGTGCCAGCAGCTTATTGACAGGGGGCCATGGCTACACCTTC
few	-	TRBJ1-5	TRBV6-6	CASSSGGNQPQHF	TGTGCCAGCAGTTCAGGGGGCAATCAGCCCCAGCATTTT
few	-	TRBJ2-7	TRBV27	CASSWGSSYEQYF	TGTGCCAGCAGTTGGGGCAGTTCCTACGAGCAGTACTTC
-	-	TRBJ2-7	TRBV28	CASSATREQYF	TGTGCCAGCAGTGCCACGAGGGAGCAGTACTTC
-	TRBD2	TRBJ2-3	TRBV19	CASSTPPMDGAGEFTDTQYF	TGTGCCAGTAGTACCCCTCCAATGGACGGGGCGGGAGAGTTCACAGATACGCAGTATTTT
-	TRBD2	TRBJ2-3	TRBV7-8	CASSLGTSGTDTQYF	TGTGCCAGCAGCTTAGGGACTAGCGGCACAGATACGCAGTATTTT
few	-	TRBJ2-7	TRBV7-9	CASSLEPDSSYEQYF	TGTGCCAGCAGCTTAGAGCCGGACAGTTCCTACGAGCAGTACTTC
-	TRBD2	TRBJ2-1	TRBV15	CATSRDGGGYNEQFF	TGTGCCACCAGCAGAGATGGGGGGGGATACAATGAGCAGTTCTTC
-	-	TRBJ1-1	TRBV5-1	CASSLVPGMNTEAFF	TGCGCCAGCAGCTTGGTTCCAGGGATGAACACTGAAGCTTTCTTT
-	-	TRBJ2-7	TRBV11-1	CASSLDPGSEQYF	TGTGCCAGCAGCTTAGACCCCGGGTCCGAGCAGTACTTC
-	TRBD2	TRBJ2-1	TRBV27	CASSLSGLLAGGGDEQFF	TGTGCCAGCAGTTTATCGGGACTACTAGCGGGAGGTGGGGATGAGCAGTTCTTC
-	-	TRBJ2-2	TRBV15	CATGFGGSTGELFF	TGTGCCACCGGTTTTGGCGGAAGCACCGGGGAGCTGTTTTTT
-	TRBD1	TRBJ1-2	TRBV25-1	CASSALGTGADYGYTF	TGTGCCAGCAGTGCCCTGGGGACAGGGGCTGACTATGGCTACACCTTC
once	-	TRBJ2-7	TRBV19	CASSIDINTAYEQYF	TGTGCCAGTAGTATAGATATTAACACCGCCTACGAGCAGTACTTC
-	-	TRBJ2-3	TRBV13	CASSFSASVTDTQYF	TGTGCCAGCAGCTTTTCTGCTAGCGTCACAGATACGCAGTATTTT
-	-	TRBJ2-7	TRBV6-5	CASSEYGRGGEQYF	TGTGCCAGCAGTGAATACGGCAGGGGTGGCGAGCAGTACTTC